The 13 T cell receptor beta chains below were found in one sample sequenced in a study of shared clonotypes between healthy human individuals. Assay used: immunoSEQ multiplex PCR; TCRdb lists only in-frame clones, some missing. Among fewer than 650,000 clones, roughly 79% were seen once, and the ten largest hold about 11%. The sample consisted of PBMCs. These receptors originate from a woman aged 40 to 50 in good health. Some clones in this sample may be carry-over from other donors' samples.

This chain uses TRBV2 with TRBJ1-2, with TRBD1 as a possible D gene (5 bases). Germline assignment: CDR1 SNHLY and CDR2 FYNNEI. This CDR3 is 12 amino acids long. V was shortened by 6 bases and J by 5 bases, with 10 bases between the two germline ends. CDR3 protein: CASSRDQYGYTF. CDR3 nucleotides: TGTGCCAGCAGCCGGGACCAATATGGCTACACCTTC.

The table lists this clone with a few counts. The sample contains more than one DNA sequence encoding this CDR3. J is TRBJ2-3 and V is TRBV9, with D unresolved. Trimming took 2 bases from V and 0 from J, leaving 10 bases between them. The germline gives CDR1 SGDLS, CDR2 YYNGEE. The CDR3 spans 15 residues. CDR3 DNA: TGTGCCAGCAGCGTGACCGGAGTTAGCACAGATACGCAGTATTTT. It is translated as CASSVTGVSTDTQYF.

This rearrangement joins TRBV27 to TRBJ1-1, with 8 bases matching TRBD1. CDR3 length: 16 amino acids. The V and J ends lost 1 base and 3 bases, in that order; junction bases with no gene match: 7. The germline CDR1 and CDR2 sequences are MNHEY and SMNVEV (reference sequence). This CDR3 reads CASSLFTGGGDTEAFF. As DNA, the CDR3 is TGTGCCAGCAGTTTATTCACAGGGGGAGGGGACACTGAAGCTTTCTTT.

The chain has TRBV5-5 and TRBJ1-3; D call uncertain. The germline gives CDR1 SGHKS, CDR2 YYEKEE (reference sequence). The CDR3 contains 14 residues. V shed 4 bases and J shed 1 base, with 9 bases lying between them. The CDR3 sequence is CASSPYTSGNTIYF. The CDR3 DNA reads TGTGCCAGCAGCCCTTACACTTCTGGAAACACCATATATTTT.

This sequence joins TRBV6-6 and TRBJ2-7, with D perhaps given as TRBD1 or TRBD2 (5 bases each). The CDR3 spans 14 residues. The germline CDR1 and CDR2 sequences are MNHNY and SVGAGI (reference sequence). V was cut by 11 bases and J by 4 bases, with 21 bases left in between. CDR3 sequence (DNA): TGTGCCGCCCGGGACGTTGGGGATTCGTACGAGCAGTACTTC. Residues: CAARDVGDSYEQYF.

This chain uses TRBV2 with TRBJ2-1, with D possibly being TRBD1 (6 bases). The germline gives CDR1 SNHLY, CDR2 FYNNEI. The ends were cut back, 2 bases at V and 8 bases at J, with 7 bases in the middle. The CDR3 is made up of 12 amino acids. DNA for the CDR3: TGTGCCAGCAGTGAAAGGGGGTATGAGCAGTTCTTC. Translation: CASSERGYEQFF. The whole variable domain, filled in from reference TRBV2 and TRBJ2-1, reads EPEVTQTPSHQVTQMGQEVILRCVPISNHLYFYWYRQILGQKVEFLVSFYNNEISEKSEIFDDQFSVERPDGSNFTLKIRSTKLEDSAMYFCASSERGYEQFFGPGTRLTVL.

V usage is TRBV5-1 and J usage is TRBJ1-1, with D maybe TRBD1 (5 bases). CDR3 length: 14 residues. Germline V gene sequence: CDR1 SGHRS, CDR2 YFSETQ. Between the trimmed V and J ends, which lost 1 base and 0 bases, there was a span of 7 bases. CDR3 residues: CASSLQTVNTEAFF. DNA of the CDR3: TGCGCCAGCAGCTTGCAGACAGTGAACACTGAAGCTTTCTTT.

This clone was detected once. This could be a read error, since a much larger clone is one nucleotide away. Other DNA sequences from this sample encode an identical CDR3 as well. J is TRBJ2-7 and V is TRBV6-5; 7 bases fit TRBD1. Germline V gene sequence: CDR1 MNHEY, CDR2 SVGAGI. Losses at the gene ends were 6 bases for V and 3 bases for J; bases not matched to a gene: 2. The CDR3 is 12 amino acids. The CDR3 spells CASSRDSYEQYF. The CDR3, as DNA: TGTGCCAGCAGCCGGGACAGCTACGAGCAGTACTTC.

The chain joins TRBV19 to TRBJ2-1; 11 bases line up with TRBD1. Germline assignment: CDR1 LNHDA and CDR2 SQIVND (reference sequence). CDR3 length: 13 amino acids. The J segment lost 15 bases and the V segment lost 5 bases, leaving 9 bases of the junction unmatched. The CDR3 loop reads CASSFPTGTGGFF. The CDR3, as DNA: TGTGCCAGTAGTTTCCCCACCGGGACAGGGGGGTTCTTC.

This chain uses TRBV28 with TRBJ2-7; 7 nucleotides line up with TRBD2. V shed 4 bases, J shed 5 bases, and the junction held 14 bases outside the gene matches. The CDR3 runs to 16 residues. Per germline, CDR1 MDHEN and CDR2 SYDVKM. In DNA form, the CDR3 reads TGTGCCAGCAGTTCCCCCATGCGCGGGAGTAATGACGAGCAGTACTTC. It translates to CASSSPMRGSNDEQYF. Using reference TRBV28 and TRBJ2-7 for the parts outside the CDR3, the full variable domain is DVKVTQSSRYLVKRTGEKVFLECVQDMDHENMFWYRQDPGLGLRLIYFSYDVKMKEKGDIPEGYSVSREKKERFSLILESASTNQTSMYLCASSSPMRGSNDEQYFGPGTRLTVT.

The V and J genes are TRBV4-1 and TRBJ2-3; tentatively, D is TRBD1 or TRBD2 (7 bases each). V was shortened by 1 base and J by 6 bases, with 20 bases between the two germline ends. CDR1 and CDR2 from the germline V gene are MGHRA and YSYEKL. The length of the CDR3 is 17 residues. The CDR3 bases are TGCGCCAGCAGCCAAGTTACGGGAGGCAGGGGGTTTGATACGCAGTATTTT. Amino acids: CASSQVTGGRGFDTQYF.

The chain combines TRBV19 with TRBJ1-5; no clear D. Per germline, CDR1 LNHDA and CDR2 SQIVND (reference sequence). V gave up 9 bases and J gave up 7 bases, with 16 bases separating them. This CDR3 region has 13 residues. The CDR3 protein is CASGLGSEQPQHF. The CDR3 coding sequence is TGTGCCAGCGGGTTGGGTTCTGAGCAGCCCCAGCATTTT.

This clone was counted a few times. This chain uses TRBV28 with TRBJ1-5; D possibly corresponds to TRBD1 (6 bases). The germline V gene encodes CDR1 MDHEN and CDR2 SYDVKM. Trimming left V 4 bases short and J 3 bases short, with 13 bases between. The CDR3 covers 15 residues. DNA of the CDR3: TGTGCCAGCAGTTCCCAACAGGGCCCCAATCAGCCCCAGCATTTT. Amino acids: CASSSQQGPNQPQHF.